These 8 T cell receptor beta chains share one sample of origin, sequenced in a study of a mutant IDH1 vaccine in newly diagnosed glioma (dated by TCRdb to the early 2020s). No antigen has been assigned to these receptors. The protocol used for the library was the immunoSEQ multiplex PCR assay. TCRdb obtained this table from immuneACCESS and retained in-frame rearrangements with V and J assigned. These tables miss some clones; where compared with another copy, unresolved V genes account for less than half of the shortfall, and the remainder is unexplained. Within this sample are around 53,000 clones, with 75% to 95% of them counted one time only. The top ten hold around 2.4% of the sample. The time point label, as the study defines it: week 11, during vaccination. A 20-mer mutant IDH1 peptide at 300 micrograms in Montanide made up each vaccine dose, which was injected subcutaneously together with topical imiquimod.

Sequenced material: PBMCs, taken from a glioma patient whose treatment included an IDH1 peptide vaccine. Receptors originate from a man aged 50 to 59 with glioma.

This rearrangement joins TRBV27 to TRBJ1-6; 7 bases match TRBD1. The V segment lost 7 bases and the J segment 10 bases; nucleotides outside the gene matches: 19. The CDR3 runs to 17 residues. In germline, CDR1 is MNHEY, CDR2 SMNVEV (reference sequence). The CDR3 loop is CASKQPGQQSYGSPLHF. CDR3 bases: TGTGCCAGCAAACAACCGGGACAGCAAAGCTACGGGTCACCCCTCCACTTT.

The chain links TRBV27 to TRBJ1-2; no firm D call. This CDR3 is built from 13 residues. The V end lost 4 bases, the J end lost 4 bases, and 10 bases lay between the germline ends. Germline CDR1 is MNHEY and CDR2 is SMNVEV (reference sequence). Here the CDR3 reads CASSSRSGYGYTF. CDR3 DNA: TGTGCCAGCAGTTCTCGTAGTGGCTATGGCTACACCTTC.

This sequence joins TRBV15 and TRBJ1-1; D possibly corresponds to TRBD1 (5 bases). V gave up 1 base and J gave up 3 bases, with 12 bases separating them. Germline lookup yields CDR1 LNHNV and CDR2 YYDKDF (reference sequence). The CDR3 runs to 15 residues. The CDR3 DNA is TGTGCCACCAGCAGAGTTGGGGCGGCGTACACTGAAGCTTTCTTT. Encoded protein: CATSRVGAAYTEAFF.

The genes are TRBV16 and TRBJ2-2; D is possibly TRBD2 (5 bases). This CDR3 is built from 14 residues. The germline V and J ends were trimmed by 4 bases and 6 bases, with 12 bases remaining between them. Germline values: CDR1 KGHSY, CDR2 FQNENV. The CDR3 region has the DNA TGTGCCAGCAGCCTCCGGGATCGGTCCGGGGAGCTGTTTTTT. Protein product: CASSLRDRSGELFF.

The chain is built from TRBV25-1 and TRBJ1-2; the match to TRBD1 covers 7 bases. Germline V gene data show CDR1 as MGHDK and CDR2 as SYGVNS. After removal of 4 bases from V and 7 bases from J, the junction contained 12 bases not matched to a gene. The CDR3 covers 15 residues. The CDR3 nucleotides are TGTGCCAGCAGTGCCTCCGGCAGGGGGTATAGTGGCTACACCTTC. Amino acids: CASSASGRGYSGYTF.

The chain links TRBV5-1 to TRBJ2-7; no firm D call. The CDR3 runs 16 residues. CDR1 SGHRS and CDR2 YFSETQ come from the germline V gene. The V end was cut by 5 bases, the J end by 1 base, with 19 bases between. The CDR3 spells CASRLRPGEMSYEQYF. CDR3 DNA sequence: TGCGCCAGCAGACTCCGCCCCGGTGAGATGTCCTACGAGCAGTACTTC.

The chain is built from TRBV28 and TRBJ1-5, with 9 bases fitting TRBD1. From germline, CDR1 is MDHEN and CDR2 SYDVKM. The CDR3 sequence is 15 residues long. After removal of 7 bases from V and 2 bases from J, the junction contained 6 bases not matched to a gene. CDR3 DNA: TGTGCCAGCACCACAGGGGGCGCGGGCAATCAGCCCCAGCATTTT. This sequence encodes CASTTGGAGNQPQHF. The whole variable domain, filled in from reference TRBV28 and TRBJ1-5, reads DVKVTQSSRYLVKRTGEKVFLECVQDMDHENMFWYRQDPGLGLRLIYFSYDVKMKEKGDIPEGYSVSREKKERFSLILESASTNQTSMYLCASTTGGAGNQPQHFGDGTRLSIL.

Only a few counts were recorded for this clone. V and J are TRBV4-1 and TRBJ2-7, with D possibly TRBD1 on 6 matching bases. The CDR3 is 14 residues long. The ends were cut back, 5 bases at V and 7 bases at J, with 18 bases in the middle. Germline V lookup: CDR1 MGHRA, CDR2 YSYEKL. The CDR3 region is CASSSLPGVGEQYF. Here the CDR3 DNA reads TGCGCCAGCAGCTCCCTACCAGGGGTTGGTGAGCAGTACTTC.